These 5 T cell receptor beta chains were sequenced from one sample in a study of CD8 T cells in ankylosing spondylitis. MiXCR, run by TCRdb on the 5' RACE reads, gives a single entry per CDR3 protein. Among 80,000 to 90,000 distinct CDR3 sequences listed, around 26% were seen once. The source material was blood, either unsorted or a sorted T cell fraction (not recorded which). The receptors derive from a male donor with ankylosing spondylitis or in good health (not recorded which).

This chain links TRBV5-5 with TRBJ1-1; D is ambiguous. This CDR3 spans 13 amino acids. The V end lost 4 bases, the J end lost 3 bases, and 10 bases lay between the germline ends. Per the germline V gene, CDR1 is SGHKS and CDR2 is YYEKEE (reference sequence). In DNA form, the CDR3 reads TGTGCCAGCAGCCGTACACCATACACTGAAGCTTTCTTT. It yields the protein CASSRTPYTEAFF.

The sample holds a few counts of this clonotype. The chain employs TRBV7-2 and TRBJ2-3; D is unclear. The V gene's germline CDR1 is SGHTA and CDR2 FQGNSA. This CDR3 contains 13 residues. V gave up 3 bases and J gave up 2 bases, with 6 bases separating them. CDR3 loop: CASSFAITDTQYF. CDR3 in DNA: TGTGCCAGCAGCTTCGCAATCACAGATACGCAGTATTTT.

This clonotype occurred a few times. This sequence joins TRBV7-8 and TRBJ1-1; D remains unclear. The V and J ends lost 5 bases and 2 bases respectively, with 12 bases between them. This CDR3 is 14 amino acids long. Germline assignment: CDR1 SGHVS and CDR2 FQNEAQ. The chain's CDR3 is CASSLRTINTEAFF. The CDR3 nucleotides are TGTGCCAGCAGCCTTCGGACTATCAACACTGAAGCTTTCTTT.

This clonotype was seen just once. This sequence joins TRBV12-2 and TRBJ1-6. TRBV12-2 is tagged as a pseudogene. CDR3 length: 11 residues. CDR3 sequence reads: CASRPPSPLHF. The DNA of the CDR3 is TGTGCAAGTCGACCTCCTTCACCCCTCCACTTT.

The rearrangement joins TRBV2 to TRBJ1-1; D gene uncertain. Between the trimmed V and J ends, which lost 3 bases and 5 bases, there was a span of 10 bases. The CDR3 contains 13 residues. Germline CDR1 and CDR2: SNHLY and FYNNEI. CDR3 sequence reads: CASSEDPGTEAFF. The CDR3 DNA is TGTGCCAGCAGTGAGGACCCGGGGACTGAAGCTTTCTTT.